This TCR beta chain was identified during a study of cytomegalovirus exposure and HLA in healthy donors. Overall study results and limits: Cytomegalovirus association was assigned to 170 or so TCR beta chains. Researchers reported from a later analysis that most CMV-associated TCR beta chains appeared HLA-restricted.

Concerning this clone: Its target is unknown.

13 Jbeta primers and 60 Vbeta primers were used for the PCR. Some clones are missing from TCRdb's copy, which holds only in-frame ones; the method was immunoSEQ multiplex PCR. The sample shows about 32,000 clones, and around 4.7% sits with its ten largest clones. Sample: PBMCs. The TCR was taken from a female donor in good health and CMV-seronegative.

CDR3 region: CASSILGQLTGELFF. CDR3 coding DNA: TGTGCCAGTAGTATATTGGGGCAGTTGACCGGGGAGCTGTTTTTT. The chain joins TRBV19 to TRBJ2-2; D perhaps matches TRBD1 (5 bases). This CDR3 has 15 residues. CDR1 is LNHDA, CDR2 SQIVND, per germline (reference sequence). Deletions cut 2 bases from V and 5 bases from J, with 12 bases between.